What follows describes a single T cell receptor beta chain. Antigen: not known. The germline CDR1 and CDR2 sequences are LNHDA and SQIVND (reference sequence). This CDR3 contains 14 residues. V shed 3 bases and J shed 3 bases, with 11 bases lying between them. The data originate from a study of blood T cells in healthy people across ages. Study outcomes and limitations: No one knew whether donors had CMV, which possibly confounded expanded clonotype changes.

A second about 6 to 12 cycle PCR used barcoded and J-beta primers. One entry per CDR3 protein, called by TCRdb with MiXCR from the 5' RACE reads. The sample includes 1.6 million or so distinct CDR3 sequences, almost 35% of them seen just once. Healthy Russian Caucasian donors spanned ages about 6 to 100 years. They isolated at least 7 million PBMCs from each sample. The genes are TRBV19 and TRBJ2-5; either TRBD1 or TRBD2 may fit D (5 bases each). The sequenced sample was blood. This clonotype was sampled from a woman aged 25 to 39 in good health. The CDR3 bases are TGTGCCAGTAGTATTCCCGGGGCTAAAGAGACCCAGTACTTC. It specifies CASSIPGAKETQYF.